These 16 T cell receptor beta chains share one sample of origin, sequenced in a study of a mutant IDH1 vaccine in newly diagnosed glioma (dated by TCRdb to about 2021). The library came from the immunoSEQ multiplex PCR assay. The immuneACCESS repertoire file appears here via TCRdb, limited to in-frame rearrangements. These files lack a portion of the clones; in checked studies, under half of the deficit traces to unresolved V genes, and the cause of the others is not known. For this sample there are around 53,000 clones; around 90% appear just once. Jointly, the top ten make up more than 2% of the sample. The intended sense of this specimen's time point label: week 11, during vaccination. Every vaccine dose consisted of 300 ug of a 20-mer mutant IDH1 peptide in Montanide, administered subcutaneously together with topical imiquimod. Their antigen targets remain unknown. Specimen: PBMCs, collected from a glioma patient whose treatment included an IDH1 peptide vaccine. The receptors shown here come from a man in his fifties with glioma.

This chain connects TRBV2 to TRBJ1-5; D may be TRBD1 (5 bases). Deletions cut 2 bases from V and 3 bases from J, with 11 bases between. Germline V CDR1 and CDR2: SNHLY, FYNNEI. CDR3 length: 15 amino acids. The CDR3 coding sequence is TGTGCCAGCAGTGAAAGGGGATCCGACAATCAGCCCCAGCATTTT. It translates to CASSERGSDNQPQHF.

The rearrangement uses TRBV4-3 and TRBJ1-2; 8 nucleotides match TRBD1. The CDR3 contains 14 residues. After removal of 4 bases from V and 5 bases from J, the junction contained 6 bases not matched to a gene. The germline gives CDR1 LGHNA, CDR2 YSLEER. CDR3 nucleotide sequence: TGCGCCAGCAGCCCCGGGACAGGCAGTTATGGCTACACCTTC. This sequence encodes CASSPGTGSYGYTF.

This chain links TRBV5-5 with TRBJ1-4, with D hard to call. The CDR3 sequence is 12 residues long. Germline V gene lookup returns CDR1 SGHKS and CDR2 YYEKEE (reference sequence). V was trimmed by 0 bases and J by 8 bases, leaving 5 bases between them. The CDR3 DNA reads as TGTGCCAGCAGCTTGGGGGAAGAAAAACTGTTTTTT. This codes for CASSLGEEKLFF.

This chain uses TRBV4-1 with TRBJ2-1; 9 bases are shared with TRBD1. V was pared by 0 bases and J by 1 base, with 13 bases of the junction left unmatched. CDR3 length: 20 amino acids. Per the germline V gene, CDR1 is MGHRA and CDR2 is YSYEKL. The CDR3 loop is CASSQELFGDRVPSYNEQFF. CDR3 DNA: TGCGCCAGCAGCCAAGAATTATTCGGGGACAGGGTTCCTTCCTACAATGAGCAGTTCTTC.

The gene calls are TRBV27 and TRBJ2-3; 12 positions match TRBD2. Germline V lookup: CDR1 MNHEY, CDR2 SMNVEV (reference sequence). The junction had 4 bases not matched to a gene; V was cut back by 6 bases and J by 0 bases. CDR3 length: 16 residues. The CDR3 protein is CASSRLAGASTDTQYF. The DNA of the CDR3 is TGTGCCAGCAGCAGACTAGCGGGAGCAAGCACAGATACGCAGTATTTT.

The V and J genes are TRBV21-1 and TRBJ1-2; the DNA was not used to check the table's D call, TRBD1. TRBV21-1 is designated a pseudogene. This CDR3 is 15 amino acids long. The CDR3 loop reads CASSKQGAVRYGYTF. DNA for the CDR3: TGTGCCAGCAGCAAACAGGGGGCGGTAAGGTATGGCTACACCTTC.

The chain couples TRBV7-2 to TRBJ2-6, with D tentatively TRBD1 (6 bases). The V end lost 4 bases, the J end lost 2 bases, and 15 bases lay between the germline ends. Germline loops: CDR1 SGHTA, CDR2 FQGNSA. The CDR3 is made up of 17 amino acids. CDR3 sequence reads: CASSSYGQGTGANVLTF. CDR3 nucleotide sequence: TGTGCCAGCAGCTCGTACGGGCAGGGGACTGGGGCCAACGTCCTGACTTTC.

The chain couples TRBV5-6 to TRBJ1-5, with a tentative D call TRBD1 (5 bases). Trimming removed 6 bases from V and 6 bases from J, with 22 bases in between. CDR3 size: 16 residues. Germline-derived CDR1 and CDR2 are SGHDT and YYEEEE. The CDR3 loop is CASTLFMVGDGQPQHF. The CDR3 DNA sequence: TGTGCCAGCACCCTCTTCATGGTAGGGGATGGTCAGCCCCAGCATTTT.

The chain has TRBV28 and TRBJ1-6; D is possibly TRBD1 (5 bases). The V gene lost 7 bases and the J gene lost 6 bases, with 19 bases spanning the gap. Germline V lookup: CDR1 MDHEN, CDR2 SYDVKM. This CDR3 contains 16 residues. CDR3 protein: CASTITRQGANSPLHF. For the CDR3, the DNA is TGTGCCAGCACTATAACACGGCAGGGTGCTAATTCACCCCTCCACTTT.

This clone was seen a single time. The chain joins TRBV7-2 to TRBJ2-1; the match to TRBD1 covers 8 bases. Germline loops: CDR1 SGHTA, CDR2 FQGNSA. Germline trimming cut 5 bases from V and 4 bases from J; bases unmatched to any gene: 7. The CDR3 sequence is 15 residues long. The DNA for the CDR3 is TGTGCCAGCAGCCCCTCGCAGGGGGCATACAATGAGCAGTTCTTC. Encoded protein: CASSPSQGAYNEQFF.

This chain connects TRBV6-1 to TRBJ1-4; 8 nucleotides line up with TRBD1. The trim removed 3 bases at V and 8 bases at J, leaving 5 bases unmatched. Germline CDR1 MNHNS, CDR2 SASEGT. CDR3 length: 14 amino acids. In DNA, the CDR3 is TGTGCCAGCAGTGAGGACAGGGTGAGGGAAAAACTGTTTTTT. The encoded protein is CASSEDRVREKLFF.

This clone was recorded only once. The chain joins TRBV11-2 to TRBJ1-2; a possible D gene is TRBD1 (5 bases). The CDR3 length is 14 residues. Germline-derived CDR1 and CDR2 are SGHAT and FQNNGV. Deletions cut 5 bases from V and 8 bases from J, with 18 bases between. The CDR3 spells CASSPMGVVGGYTF. DNA of the CDR3: TGTGCCAGCAGCCCCATGGGGGTGGTGGGCGGCTACACCTTC.

The rearrangement joins TRBV7-6 to TRBJ1-5; 7 positions agree with TRBD1. Germline CDR1 and CDR2: SGHVS and FNYEAQ. The CDR3 is 15 amino acids. With 5 bases clipped from V and 0 bases from J, the junction kept 4 bases outside the gene matches. The CDR3 protein is CASSPRTGSNQPQHF. DNA for the CDR3: TGTGCCAGCAGCCCTCGGACAGGTAGCAATCAGCCCCAGCATTTT.

V and J are TRBV15 and TRBJ1-6; unclear D gene. Germline values: CDR1 LNHNV, CDR2 YYDKDF (reference sequence). V lost 3 bases, J lost 5 bases, and 14 bases lay in between. The CDR3 covers 16 residues. The DNA of the CDR3 is TGTGCCACCAGCAGCTTCGGGCTAAAGGATAATTCACCCCTCCACTTT. Residues: CATSSFGLKDNSPLHF. Full variable domain (remainder filled in from reference TRBV15 and TRBJ1-6): DAMVIQNPRYQVTQFGKPVTLSCSQTLNHNVMYWYQQKSSQAPKLLFHYYDKDFNNEADTPDNFQSRRPNTSFCFLDIRSPGLGDTAMYLCATSSFGLKDNSPLHFGNGTRLTVT.

The genes are TRBV9 and TRBJ2-5; D is possibly TRBD1 or TRBD2 (5 bases each). Germline V lookup: CDR1 SGDLS, CDR2 YYNGEE. There are 18 residues in the CDR3. V was pared by 3 bases and J by 5 bases, with 26 bases between. The CDR3 nucleotides read TGTGCCAGCAGCGGAGCAGAGGGCGCGGGTGGGGGATCGGAGACCCAGTACTTC. Protein: CASSGAEGAGGGSETQYF.

This clone was picked up a small number of times. The CDR3 loop reads CASSATHRALGETQYF. CDR3 nucleotide sequence: TGTGCCAGCAGTGCTACCCACAGGGCACTAGGGGAGACCCAGTACTTC. The rearrangement joins TRBV6-1 to TRBJ2-5, with a weak D call TRBD1 (6 bases). This CDR3 region has 16 residues. Looked up from germline, CDR1 is MNHNS and CDR2 is SASEGT. The V and J ends lost 4 bases and 5 bases respectively, with 20 bases between them.